A single sample is the source of the 26 T cell receptor beta chains below, sequenced in a study of shared clonotypes between healthy human individuals. Assay: immunoSEQ multiplex PCR; the TCRdb copy retains only in-frame clones and omits some. The sample yields fewer than 1.4 million clones, approximately 78% seen once. Sequenced input: memory CD4+ T cells from PBMCs. Subset specified: CD45RA-negative fraction. The receptors shown here come from a man younger than 30 in good health. Some clones in this sample may be carry-over from other donors' samples.

Comments on this clone: The identical CDR3 is also encoded by other nucleotide sequences in the sample. The chain carries TRBV28 and TRBJ2-7; D is perhaps TRBD1 (5 bases). Trimming took 7 bases from V and 0 from J, leaving 19 bases between them. This CDR3 spans 16 amino acids. Germline V gives CDR1 MDHEN, CDR2 SYDVKM. CDR3 region: CASTNPTDQDSYEQYF. CDR3 nucleotides: TGTGCCAGCACAAACCCGACAGATCAAGACTCCTACGAGCAGTACTTC.

Comments on this clone: The sample carries other DNA sequences with the same CDR3. This chain uses TRBV18 with TRBJ2-5; 7 nucleotides line up with TRBD2. The CDR3 is 14 residues long. Trimming removed 3 bases from V and 0 bases from J; junction bases left unmatched: 1. Germline assignment: CDR1 KGHSH and CDR2 LQKENI. The CDR3 region has the DNA TGTGCCAGCTCACCCGGACTAGACCAAGAGACCCAGTACTTC. This codes for CASSPGLDQETQYF.

The chain links TRBV28 to TRBJ2-1, with a possible D match to TRBD2 (6 bases). Germline V gives CDR1 MDHEN, CDR2 SYDVKM. The CDR3 is 16 residues long. The V end lost 2 bases, the J end lost 9 bases, and 20 bases lay between the germline ends. CDR3 residues: CASSLHGLGVGGEQFF. The CDR3 nucleotides are TGTGCCAGCAGTTTACACGGTCTCGGGGTCGGGGGTGAGCAGTTCTTC.

Notes on this clone: A much larger clone is a single base away; this may be a read error. CDR3 protein: CAWSRGRTISGANVLAF. The CDR3 nucleotides read TGTGCCTGGAGTCGTGGGCGGACGATATCTGGGGCCAACGTCCTGGCTTTC. The chain couples TRBV30 to TRBJ2-6, with a tentative D call TRBD1 (5 bases). Germline-derived CDR1 and CDR2 are GTSNPN and SVGIG (reference sequence). This CDR3 is built from 17 residues.

This clone was seen repeatedly, ten times or more. The CDR3 reads CASLRQGGLGSGNTIYF. In DNA form, the CDR3 reads TGTGCCAGCCTTAGACAGGGGGGTCTTGGTTCTGGAAACACCATATATTTT. This sequence joins TRBV7-3 and TRBJ1-3; 9 bases fit TRBD1. CDR3 length: 17 amino acids. Germline V gives CDR1 SGHTA, CDR2 FQGTGA. The V segment lost 8 bases and the J segment 1 base; nucleotides outside the gene matches: 12. Supplemented by reference TRBV7-3 and TRBJ1-3, the full variable domain reads GAGVSQTPSNKVTEKGKYVELRCDPISGHTALYWYRQSLGQGPEFLIYFQGTGAADDSGLPNDRFFAVRPEGSVSTLKIQRTERGDSAVYLCASLRQGGLGSGNTIYFGEGSWLTVV.

The chain uses TRBV4-3 and TRBJ1-5; D not certain. The CDR3 loop spans 15 amino acids. Trimming took 2 bases from V and 0 from J, leaving 8 bases between them. In germline, CDR1 is LGHNA, CDR2 YSLEER. The CDR3 sequence: CASSQFPGSNQPQHF. CDR3 nucleotides: TGCGCCAGCAGCCAATTCCCGGGTAGCAATCAGCCCCAGCATTTT.

In this sample, this clone turned up once. The genes are TRBV6-6 and TRBJ2-3, with D maybe TRBD2 (6 bases). V lost 4 bases, J lost 8 bases, and 13 bases lay in between. Per germline, CDR1 MNHNY and CDR2 SVGAGI (reference sequence). The CDR3 has 13 residues. The CDR3 spells CASSSGTARTQYF. The CDR3 DNA follows: TGTGCCAGCAGTTCCGGGACTGCCCGTACGCAGTATTTT.

The chain has TRBV20-1 and TRBJ2-5; D perhaps matches TRBD2 (7 bases). Germline V gene sequence: CDR1 DFQATT, CDR2 SNEGSKA (reference sequence). The CDR3 spans 11 residues. Trimming pared 8 bases from V and 7 bases from J, leaving 14 bases between. The CDR3 coding sequence is TGCAGTCCCAGGGAGGGGGGGACCCAGTACTTC. Translation: CSPREGGTQYF.

DNA for the CDR3: TGCGCCAGCAGCTTTCTAGCGGGAGCAAGCAATGAGCAGTTCTTC. It yields the protein CASSFLAGASNEQFF. This sequence joins TRBV5-1 and TRBJ2-1; 10 positions match TRBD2. V was pared by 2 bases and J by 6 bases, with 5 bases of the junction left unmatched. CDR3 length equals 15 residues. Germline lookup yields CDR1 SGHRS and CDR2 YFSETQ.

V and J are TRBV19 and TRBJ1-4, with 9 bases that match TRBD1. The germline CDR1 and CDR2 sequences are LNHDA and SQIVND (reference sequence). This CDR3 is 16 amino acids long. Trimming at V came to 3 bases and at J to 1 base, leaving 3 bases not matched to a gene. CDR3 amino acids: CASSMTGGITNEKLFF. The CDR3 coding sequence is TGTGCCAGTAGTATGACAGGGGGGATAACTAATGAAAAACTGTTTTTT.

V is TRBV28 and J is TRBJ2-5, with D tentatively TRBD1 (6 bases). Trimming pared 6 bases from V and 4 bases from J, leaving 15 bases between. CDR1 is MDHEN and CDR2 is SYDVKM in the germline V gene. The CDR3 runs 14 residues. The CDR3, as DNA: TGTGCCAGCAGCACTAAAACAGGGTTAGAGACCCAGTACTTC. Its protein is CASSTKTGLETQYF.

The chain employs TRBV19 and TRBJ1-2, with a tentative D call TRBD1 (5 bases). The germline V and J ends were trimmed by 6 bases and 4 bases, with 21 bases remaining between them. This CDR3 is built from 16 residues. Per the germline V gene, CDR1 is LNHDA and CDR2 is SQIVND (reference sequence). The CDR3 nucleotides are TGTGCCAGTAGACAACCGCCATCAAAGGGGAGCTATGGCTACACCTTC. Translating it yields CASRQPPSKGSYGYTF.

J is TRBJ1-1 and V is TRBV2, with D perhaps TRBD1 (5 bases). This CDR3 comprises 13 residues. CDR1 and CDR2 (germline): SNHLY, FYNNEI. Between the trimmed V and J ends, which lost 5 bases and 6 bases, there was a span of 13 bases. The CDR3 region has the DNA TGTGCCAGCAGTCCTGAATCGGGGCCTGAAGCTTTCTTT. It is translated as CASSPESGPEAFF.

In its sample, this clone was seen a few times. The rearrangement uses TRBV5-1 and TRBJ1-2; D might be TRBD1 (5 bases). This CDR3 spans 14 amino acids. Germline CDR1 SGHRS, CDR2 YFSETQ. Trimming cost V 3 bases and J 1 base, with 10 bases left between them. The CDR3 DNA sequence: TGCGCCAGCAGCTGGGACGGCTTTAACTATGGCTACACCTTC. This encodes CASSWDGFNYGYTF.

This clone was picked up a small number of times. Written as DNA, the CDR3 is TGTGCCAGCAGCGCCCGAGGCGACAGGTTGAACACTGAAGCTTTCTTT. Translating gives CASSARGDRLNTEAFF. The genes are TRBV7-9 and TRBJ1-1, with a tentative D call TRBD1 (6 bases). This CDR3 is 16 amino acids long. V was pared by 5 bases and J by 0 bases, with 16 bases between. The germline V gene has CDR1 SEHNR and CDR2 FQNEAQ (reference sequence).

This clone was found once. This rearrangement joins TRBV5-1 to TRBJ2-3; no reliable D call. The CDR3 length is 15 residues. Germline V lookup: CDR1 SGHRS, CDR2 YFSETQ. Trimming removed 0 bases at V and 5 bases at J, with 13 bases between. The CDR3 DNA sequence: TGCGCCAGCAGCTTGGTAAGGGCGCTCGTAGATACGCAGTATTTT. It yields the protein CASSLVRALVDTQYF.

V usage is TRBV5-1 and J usage is TRBJ2-7, with D maybe TRBD2 (6 bases). Germline V gene sequence: CDR1 SGHRS, CDR2 YFSETQ. This CDR3 is 14 amino acids long. Trimming removed 0 bases at V and 2 bases at J, with 9 bases between. Written as DNA, the CDR3 is TGCGCCAGCAGCTTGGCGCCGGGGGCCTACGAGCAGTACTTC. Its translation is CASSLAPGAYEQYF.

This chain links TRBV7-3 with TRBJ1-2; 9 bases map to TRBD1. With V trimmed by 1 base and J by 9 bases, 6 bases remained unmatched. This CDR3 comprises 14 residues. The germline CDR1 and CDR2 sequences are SGHTA and FQGTGA. The CDR3: CASSLSPGQGSYTF. CDR3 DNA sequence: TGTGCCAGCAGCTTAAGTCCGGGACAGGGTAGCTACACCTTC.

Details on this clone: A much larger clone lies one base from this, so it may be a read error. The rearrangement joins TRBV5-4 to TRBJ1-1; D not certain. The CDR3 is 14 amino acids. Germline CDR1 SGHNT, CDR2 YYREEE (reference sequence). The V gene lost 0 bases and the J gene lost 1 base, with 7 bases spanning the gap. The CDR3 region is CASSLEPGNTEAFF. The CDR3 nucleotides read TGTGCCAGCAGCTTGGAACCCGGGAACACTGAAGCTTTCTTT. Together with reference TRBV5-4 and TRBJ1-1, the CDR3 gives the full variable domain: ETGVTQSPTHLIKTRGQQVTLRCSSQSGHNTVSWYQQALGQGPQFIFQYYREEENGRGNFPPRFSGLQFPNYSSELNVNALELDDSALYLCASSLEPGNTEAFFGQGTRLTVV.

The chain recombines TRBV7-9 with TRBJ2-1, with 11 bases fitting TRBD2. With V trimmed by 1 base and J by 8 bases, 7 bases remained unmatched. The CDR3 runs to 16 residues. CDR1 SEHNR and CDR2 FQNEAQ come from the germline V gene (reference sequence). The CDR3 here is CASSLGVAGGPHEQFF. The CDR3 nucleotides read TGTGCCAGCAGCTTAGGGGTAGCGGGAGGGCCCCATGAGCAGTTCTTC.

The chain employs TRBV15 and TRBJ2-3, with D unresolved. Trimming cost V 10 bases and J 1 base, with 15 bases left between them. There are 14 residues in the CDR3. The germline gives CDR1 LNHNV, CDR2 YYDKDF (reference sequence). DNA of the CDR3: TGTGCCATCGCTTTTGGGCAGGGCACAGATACGCAGTATTTT. This codes for CAIAFGQGTDTQYF.

This clone was recorded many times. V and J are TRBV27 and TRBJ1-1, with TRBD1 matching over 8 bases. Looked up from germline, CDR1 is MNHEY and CDR2 is SMNVEV (reference sequence). Trimming removed 2 bases from V and 2 bases from J; junction bases left unmatched: 1. The CDR3 consists of 14 residues. In DNA form, the CDR3 reads TGTGCCAGCAGTTTAGACAGGGGTAACACTGAAGCTTTCTTT. This sequence encodes CASSLDRGNTEAFF.

The CDR3 protein is CASSQMAGGVGYGYTF. CDR3 DNA sequence: TGTGCCAGCAGCCAAATGGCAGGGGGCGTAGGGTATGGCTACACCTTC. The chain couples TRBV7-2 to TRBJ1-2; TRBD1 matches 8 bases. This CDR3 is 16 amino acids long. Per germline, CDR1 SGHTA and CDR2 FQGNSA. After removal of 5 bases from V and 5 bases from J, the junction contained 13 bases not matched to a gene. The variable domain in full, completed from reference TRBV7-2 and TRBJ1-2, reads GAGVSQSPSNKVTEKGKDVELRCDPISGHTALYWYRQSLGQGLEFLIYFQGNSAPDKSGLPSDRFSAERTGGSVSTLTIQRTQQEDSAVYLCASSQMAGGVGYGYTFGSGTRLTVV.

The chain uses TRBV7-3 and TRBJ1-1; 9 bases fit TRBD1. CDR1 is SGHTA and CDR2 is FQGTGA in the germline V gene. V was clipped by 5 bases and J by 5 bases; unmatched bases: 3. The CDR3 is 13 amino acids. The CDR3, as DNA: TGTGCCAGCAGCAGGGGACAGGGTACTGAAGCTTTCTTT. Its protein is CASSRGQGTEAFF.

V is TRBV25-1 and J is TRBJ2-7, with unresolved D. The V gene's germline CDR1 is MGHDK and CDR2 SYGVNS. The CDR3 sequence is 12 residues long. V lost 4 bases and J lost 0, with 4 bases in between. The CDR3 reads CASSASSYEQYF. CDR3 bases: TGTGCCAGCAGTGCCAGCTCCTACGAGCAGTACTTC.

The gene calls are TRBV28 and TRBJ1-2; possibly TRBD1 for D (6 bases). The CDR3 extends over 17 amino acids. Germline CDR1 reads MDHEN; CDR2 reads SYDVKM. The germline V and J ends were trimmed by 4 bases and 1 base, with 19 bases remaining between them. This chain's CDR3 is CASSSPLGRGINYGYTF. CDR3 sequence (DNA): TGTGCCAGCAGTTCCCCTCTCGGAAGGGGGATTAACTATGGCTACACCTTC.